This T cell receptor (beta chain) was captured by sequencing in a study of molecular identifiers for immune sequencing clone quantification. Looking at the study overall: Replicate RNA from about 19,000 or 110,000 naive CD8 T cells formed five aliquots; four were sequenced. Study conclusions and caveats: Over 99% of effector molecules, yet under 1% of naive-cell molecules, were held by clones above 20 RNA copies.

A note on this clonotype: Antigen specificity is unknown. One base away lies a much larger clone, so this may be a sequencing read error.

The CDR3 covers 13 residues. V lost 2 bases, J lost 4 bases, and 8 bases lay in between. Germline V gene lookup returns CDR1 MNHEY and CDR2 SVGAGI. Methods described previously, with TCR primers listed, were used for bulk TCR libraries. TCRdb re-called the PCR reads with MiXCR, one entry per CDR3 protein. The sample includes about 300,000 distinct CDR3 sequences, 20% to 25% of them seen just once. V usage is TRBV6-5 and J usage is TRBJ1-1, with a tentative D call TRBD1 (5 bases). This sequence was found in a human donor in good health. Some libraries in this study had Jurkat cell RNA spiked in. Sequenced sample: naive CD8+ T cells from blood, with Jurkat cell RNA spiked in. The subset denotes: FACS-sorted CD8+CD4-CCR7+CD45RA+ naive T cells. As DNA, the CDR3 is TGTGCCAGCAGTTACGCAGGGATCACTGAAGCTTTCTTT. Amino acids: CASSYAGITEAFF.